This TCR beta chain is drawn from a study of T-cell reconstitution after alpha-beta-depleted transplantation in children. Germline values: CDR1 DFQATT, CDR2 SNEGSKA (reference sequence). Trimming at V came to 3 bases and at J to 0 bases, leaving 14 bases not matched to a gene. CDR3 length: 18 amino acids. This clonotype came up many times. Construction of the TCRbeta library involved unique molecular identifiers. TCRdb independently ran MiXCR on the PCR reads; one entry per CDR3 protein. This table has around 680,000 distinct CDR3 sequences, around 17% appearing once. The TCR comes from a human donor who donated a stem cell graft to a child with acute myeloid leukemia. Sequences were derived from PBMCs from the stem cell graft donor, sampled from the stem cell graft. The J gene is TRBJ2-3, the V gene TRBV20-1; 8 bases are a match to TRBD2. CDR3 residues: CSARGSSGGLWSTDTQYF. CDR3 nucleotides: TGCAGTGCTAGGGGATCGAGCGGGGGTCTCTGGAGCACAGATACGCAGTATTTT.